Here is one T cell receptor (beta chain) with its context. CDR1 SGDLS and CDR2 YYNGEE come from the germline V gene. The CDR3 runs 20 residues. The V and J ends lost 3 bases and 4 bases, in that order; junction bases with no gene match: 14. The data belong to a study of blood T cell repertoires in COVID-19. Sequencing used immunoSEQ multiplex PCR; TCRdb keeps in-frame clones, though not all of them. The sample carries approximately 270,000 clones, 90% recorded once. Living in under 30 US areas, the participants were between 18 and 89 years of age. The V call is TRBV9, the J call TRBJ2-2; 14 nucleotides agree with TRBD2. The TCR was taken from a young woman with acute COVID-19. Material: PBMCs or T cells enriched from blood (not recorded which). The CDR3 DNA follows: TGTGCCAGCAGCGGGGGGACTAGCGGGAGTAGTGGTACGATCACCGGGGAGCTGTTTTTT. Translated: CASSGGTSGSSGTITGELFF.